Described below is a single T cell receptor (beta chain) sequence and its context. Its antigen is currently unknown. The assay was immunoSEQ multiplex PCR, and TCRdb's table has in-frame clones only and misses some. The sample lists fewer than 150,000 clones; around nine tenths were seen once. The sample is drawn from a study of T cell responses to AZD1222 COVID-19 vaccine. Study outcomes and limitations: Reportedly, nearly half the spike-specific TCRs target unmutated variant regions. Along spike, vaccine-associated CD4 TCRs were found throughout, with dominance at 160-218 and 743-854. There were mostly white British donors and more females than males, and clonal diversity was possibly underestimated. Seropositivity was recorded at baseline in only a handful of AZD1222 recipients.

The material sequenced was peripheral blood, taken 28 days after the second AZD1222 dose. This TCR was recovered from an adult who received the AZD1222 COVID-19 vaccine.

The CDR3 loop is CASSYSGLSTDTQYF. In nucleotides, the CDR3 is TGTGCCAGCAGTTACTCAGGTCTATCCACAGATACGCAGTATTTT. V usage is TRBV6-5 and J usage is TRBJ2-3; no reliable D call. V was shortened by 0 bases and J by 2 bases, with 9 bases between the two germline ends. The CDR3 sequence is 15 residues long. In germline, CDR1 is MNHEY, CDR2 SVGAGI.